The sequence of this TCR beta chain was determined in a study of human thymus T cells (dated by TCRdb to 2018 to 2020). As for the study more broadly: TCR alpha and beta repertoires from under 10 infant thymus samples and four related peripheral blood samples were characterized in the study. The cohort included about 6 male and a couple of female infants, with donor ages spanning 7 to 244 days.

Trimming at the junction amounts to 0 bases on V and 1 base on J, and the germline ends lie 9 bases apart. Looking up the germline V gene (reference sequence) yields CDR1 SGHNT and CDR2 YYREEE. The CDR3 has 15 amino acids, counting the end cysteine and phenylalanine. This entry keeps only the CDR3 DNA: 45 bases, framed from base 1. What the work shows at the level of the full study, not this receptor alone: On average, thymus samples gave 750,000 to 950,000 unique TCRB clonotypes, whereas blood samples gave about 84,000. Usage of V and J gene segments appeared to be biased in both the thymic and the peripheral blood repertoires.

Worth noting for this clone: No cognate antigen has been identified for it. No much larger clone is present one base from it, and per-base qualities are unavailable.

Donors were immunologically healthy infants undergoing open corrective cardiac surgery for congenital heart defects in Finland. From four of the eight donors, a small aliquot of roughly 0.45-1 mL peripheral blood was collected during surgery. For blood samples, genomic DNA was extracted from all available leukocytes instead of from a fixed number of cells. Erythrocytes were removed from blood with ACK lysis buffer, and the leukocytes were stored as pellets at -70 °C. A QIAsymphony instrument was used to extract genomic DNA from frozen cell pellets. TCRB and TCRAD loci were amplified from a standardized quantity of quality-controlled genomic DNA using the immunoSEQ multiplex PCR assay. The amplicons covered the V(D)J region and were long enough to include the CDR3 and to identify the V and J genes. The amplicons were sequenced on an Illumina platform via the commercial immunoSEQ service. As for the authors' bioinformatics: Corrections for primer bias and sequencing errors followed previously described methods, while TCRAD and TCRB definitions were based on the IMGT database. Repertoires were analysed with immunoSEQ Analyzer 3.0 and VDJTools, covering basic statistics, V/J segment usage, diversity estimates, rarefaction and pairwise overlap. To estimate diversity, the Chao1, ChaoE, Efron-Thisted, Shannon and inverse Simpson indices were applied, and diversity was also estimated on datasets down-sampled to the smallest sample. Repertoire overlap was assessed by strict matching of CDR3 nucleotide sequence, V gene and J gene, and clustering was done by Jaccard-based multidimensional scaling. TCRdb retrieved this table from immuneACCESS and kept in-frame rearrangements only. Not all clones are present; in checked studies, unresolved V genes account for under half, and no reason is known for the remainder. V, J and clone size reflect that table, while D and trimming were determined from the DNA. Present in this sample are about 60,000 clones, nearly 95% of which were seen just once. About 6.5% of the sample lies in the top ten.

The chain was built from TRBV5-4 and TRBJ2-3, with the D gene too uncertain to name. The sequenced material came from blood. This receptor was identified in a boy younger than two with a congenital heart defect but otherwise immunologically healthy. CDR3 protein: CASSLGLVGTDTQYF. The nucleotide sequence is given as TGTGCCAGCAGCTTGGGTCTAGTGGGCACAGATACGCAGTATTTT.